This record concerns one T cell receptor beta chain sequence. The data were obtained in a study of blood T cell repertoires in COVID-19. This CDR3 spans 13 amino acids. Per the germline V gene, CDR1 is GTSNPN and CDR2 is SVGIG (reference sequence). The V and J ends lost 5 bases and 4 bases respectively, with 14 bases between them. The method was immunoSEQ multiplex PCR; TCRdb's version includes in-frame clones alone and lacks a portion of them. This table has roughly 130,000 clones, around 87% appearing once. The origin of this receptor is a woman aged 60 to 75 with acute or convalescent COVID-19. Material: peripheral blood. This chain connects TRBV30 to TRBJ1-1; weak D call: TRBD1 (5 bases). This chain's CDR3 is CAWARQGGTEAFF. The CDR3 coding sequence is TGTGCCTGGGCCCGGCAGGGAGGCACTGAAGCTTTCTTT.